The entry that follows covers one TCR beta chain sequence. What it recognizes is unknown. The data were produced by immunoSEQ multiplex PCR, yet TCRdb's version contains in-frame clones alone and is incomplete. The sample has about 90,000 clones, over 65% seen once. These data belong to a study of glioma-infiltrating T cells after dendritic cell vaccination. Study summary: Treatment, given 2003 to 2012, was autologous tumor lysate-pulsed dendritic cell vaccination.

Whole-study results and caveats: Survival was not directly related to TCR clonality in these patients.

This CDR3 region has 15 residues. Per germline, CDR1 SNHLY and CDR2 FYNNEI. V was cut by 1 base and J by 1 base, with 11 bases left in between. No glioblastoma patient carried an isocitrate dehydrogenase mutation. The TCR sequence derives from a human donor with glioblastoma. The sequenced sample was blood, obtained before dendritic cell vaccination. This chain links TRBV2 with TRBJ2-7; D is undetermined. The CDR3 here is CASSEGQDHSYEQYF. Written as DNA, the CDR3 is TGTGCCAGCAGTGAAGGCCAGGATCATTCCTACGAGCAGTACTTC.